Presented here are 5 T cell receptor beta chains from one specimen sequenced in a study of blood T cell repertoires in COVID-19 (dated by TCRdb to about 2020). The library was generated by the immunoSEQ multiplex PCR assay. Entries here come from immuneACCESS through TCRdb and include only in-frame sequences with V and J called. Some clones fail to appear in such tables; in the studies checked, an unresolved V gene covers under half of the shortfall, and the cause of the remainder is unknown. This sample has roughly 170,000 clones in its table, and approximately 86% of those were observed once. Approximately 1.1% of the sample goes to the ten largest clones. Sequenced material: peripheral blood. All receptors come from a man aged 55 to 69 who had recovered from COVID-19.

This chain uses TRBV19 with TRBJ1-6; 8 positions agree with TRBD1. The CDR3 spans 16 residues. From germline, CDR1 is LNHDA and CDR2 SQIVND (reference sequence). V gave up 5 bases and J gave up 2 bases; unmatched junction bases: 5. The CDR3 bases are TGTGCCAGTAGTTCCGGGACAGGAGCCTATAATTCACCCCTCCACTTT. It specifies CASSSGTGAYNSPLHF.

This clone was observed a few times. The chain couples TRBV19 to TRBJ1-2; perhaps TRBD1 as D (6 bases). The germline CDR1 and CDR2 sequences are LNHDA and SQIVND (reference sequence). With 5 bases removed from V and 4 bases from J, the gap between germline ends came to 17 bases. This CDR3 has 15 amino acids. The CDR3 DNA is TGTGCCAGTAGTTCGCGGACAGCCGACTTCTATGGCTACACCTTC. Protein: CASSSRTADFYGYTF.

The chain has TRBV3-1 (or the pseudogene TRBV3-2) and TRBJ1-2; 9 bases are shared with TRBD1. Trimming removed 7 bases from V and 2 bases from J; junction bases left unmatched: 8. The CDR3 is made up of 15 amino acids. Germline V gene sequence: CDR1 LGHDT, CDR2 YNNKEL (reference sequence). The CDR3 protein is CASTPTGGNNYGYTF. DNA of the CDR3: TGTGCCAGCACCCCGACAGGGGGAAACAACTATGGCTACACCTTC.

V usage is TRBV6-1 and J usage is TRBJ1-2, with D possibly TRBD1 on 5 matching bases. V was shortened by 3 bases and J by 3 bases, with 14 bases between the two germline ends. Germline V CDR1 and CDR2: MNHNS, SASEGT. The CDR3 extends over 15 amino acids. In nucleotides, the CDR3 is TGTGCCAGCAGTGAGATGATAGGGACTTACTATGGCTACACCTTC. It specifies CASSEMIGTYYGYTF.

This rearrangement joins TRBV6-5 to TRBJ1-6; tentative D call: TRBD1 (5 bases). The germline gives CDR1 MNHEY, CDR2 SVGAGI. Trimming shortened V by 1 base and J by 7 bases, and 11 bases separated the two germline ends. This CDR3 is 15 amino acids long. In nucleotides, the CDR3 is TGTGCCAGCAGTTACTTCCCTGGGGCCAATTCACCCCTCCACTTT. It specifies CASSYFPGANSPLHF.